The 20 T cell receptor beta chains reported below all come from one sample, sequenced in a study of T cells in women clearing cervical HPV infection. Using immunoSEQ multiplex PCR, the repertoire was profiled, and TCRdb retains in-frame clones only, with some absent. This repertoire includes 15,000 to 20,000 clones. Specimen: blood buffy coat. The origin of the receptors is a woman aged 18 to 75 with a cervical HPV16 infection that either progressed to CIN3+ or cleared (not recorded which).

The sequenced part of the CDR3 DNA is TGTGCCAGCAGCCAACAGGGGGCAGGGAATTCACCC. It is translated as CASSQQGAGNSP. The CDR3 reads in full as CASSQQGAGNSPLHF. The rearrangement uses TRBV7-3 and TRBJ1-6; 9 nucleotides agree with TRBD1. The read gets to within 3 residues of the CDR3 end, and the germline J gene fills in the rest. V lost 5 bases, J lost 7 bases, and 6 bases stayed unmatched. CDR3 length: 15 amino acids. The V gene's germline CDR1 is SGHTA and CDR2 FQGTGA. The variable domain in full, completed from reference TRBV7-3 and TRBJ1-6, reads GAGVSQTPSNKVTEKGKYVELRCDPISGHTALYWYRQSLGQGPEFLIYFQGTGAADDSGLPNDRFFAVRPEGSVSTLKIQRTERGDSAVYLCASSQQGAGNSPLHFGNGTRLTVT.

A word on this clone: Sequencing ends 3 residues short of the CDR3 end; the germline J gene provides the rest. The chain carries TRBV20-1 and TRBJ1-5, with D possibly TRBD1 on 6 matching bases. The length of the CDR3 is 14 residues. Germline V lookup: CDR1 DFQATT, CDR2 SNEGSKA (reference sequence). V dropped 3 bases and J dropped 4 bases, with 13 bases sitting between them. CDR3 in amino acids: CSASGGAGNQPQHF. The CDR3 bases that were read are TGCAGTGCTAGTGGGGGGGCTGGGAATCAGCCC.

Regarding this clone: The read is 3 residues too short to cover the CDR3 end, so that end is filled in from the germline J gene. This rearrangement joins TRBV12-3 or TRBV12-4 to TRBJ1-2; TRBD1 matches at 8 bases. The CDR3 totals 14 residues. J gave up 4 bases and V 5 bases, and 6 bases lay outside the gene matches. The CDR3 bases that were read are TGTGCCAGCAGTCCGACAGGGGAGGCCTATGGC. Its translation is CASSPTGEAYG. From start to end, the CDR3 is CASSPTGEAYGYTF.

Remarks on this clone: Read data end 3 residues before the CDR3 end; the end is taken from the germline J gene. This chain links TRBV20-1 with TRBJ1-1; D is perhaps TRBD1 (5 bases). The germline V and J ends were trimmed by 0 bases and 0 bases, with 14 bases remaining between them. CDR1 and CDR2 (germline): DFQATT, SNEGSKA (reference sequence). The CDR3 is made up of 16 amino acids. The CDR3 reads CSARDRGGVMNTEAFF. The covered CDR3 bases are TGCAGTGCTAGAGATCGCGGAGGGGTAATGAACACTGAA.

This clone counts as medium-sized (0.01 to 0.1%) by frequency. The read is 3 residues too short to cover the CDR3 end, so that end is filled in from the germline J gene. The chain is built from TRBV28 and TRBJ2-7; 9 nucleotides align to TRBD1. The CDR3 runs to 13 residues. CDR1 MDHEN and CDR2 SYDVKM come from the germline V gene. Losses at the gene ends were 4 bases for V and 4 bases for J; bases not matched to a gene: 2. The CDR3 bases that were read are TGTGCCAGCAGTTACAGGGGGCTTTACGAG. Residues: CASSYRGLYE. The entire CDR3 protein reads CASSYRGLYEQYF.

Worth noting for this clone: At one boundary the junction diverges from the germline segment, which might be a read error. The CDR3 extends 3 residues past the end of the read, so its final part is completed from the germline J gene. This chain links TRBV19 with TRBJ1-1; perhaps TRBD1 as D (6 bases). The CDR3 spans 14 residues. Germline lookup yields CDR1 LNHDA and CDR2 SQIVND (reference sequence). CDR3 bases read: TGTGCCAGTAGTATTGGGACATCGAACGCTGAA. This codes for CASSIGTSNAE. The CDR3 as a whole reads CASSIGTSNAEAFF. The whole variable domain, remainder taken from reference TRBV19 and TRBJ1-1, is DGGITQSPKYLFRKEGQNVTLSCEQNLNHDAMYWYRQDPGQGLRLIYYSQIVNDFQKGDIAEGYSVSREKKESFPLTVTSAQKNPTAFYLCASSIGTSNAEAFFGQGTRLTVV.

A word on this clone: The read is 3 residues too short to cover the CDR3 end, so that end is filled in from the germline J gene. The J gene is TRBJ1-2, the V gene TRBV19, with 7 bases identical to TRBD1. The CDR3 has 15 amino acids. Germline trimming cut 8 bases from V and 2 bases from J; bases unmatched to any gene: 11. The germline V gene has CDR1 LNHDA and CDR2 SQIVND (reference sequence). The CDR3 bases that were read are TGTGCCAGTGGGAAACTCGGGACAGCGAACTATGGC. It encodes CASGKLGTANYG. The complete CDR3 reads CASGKLGTANYGYTF.

Regarding this clone: The sequenced fragment ends 3 residues before the CDR3 boundary, so the rest is inferred from the germline J gene. The chain employs TRBV6-4 and TRBJ2-1; no clear D. CDR1 and CDR2 from the germline V gene are MRHNA and SNTAGT. The CDR3 runs to 14 residues. V was pared by 10 bases and J by 6 bases, with 19 bases between. The CDR3 here is CATKKELLSNEQFF. CDR3 DNA, as far as it was read: TGTGCCACCAAAAAAGAACTTTTATCCAATGAG.

Partial CDR3 DNA: TGTGCCAGCAGCTTAGAAGCGGATGCCTACAATGAG. Residues: CASSLEADAYNE. Given in full, the CDR3 is CASSLEADAYNEQFF. This chain uses TRBV11-3 with TRBJ2-1, with D possibly TRBD2 on 5 matching bases. The sequence runs out 3 residues before the end of the CDR3; the remainder is reconstructed from the germline J gene. There are 15 residues in the CDR3. Trimming shortened V by 0 bases and J by 2 bases, and 8 bases separated the two germline ends. Germline CDR1 is SGHNT and CDR2 is YENEEA.

Of note for this clone: The CDR3 end falls 3 residues outside the read, so it is completed with the germline J gene. This sequence joins TRBV28 and TRBJ2-3; 7 nucleotides align to TRBD2. After removal of 11 bases from V and 1 base from J, the junction contained 12 bases not matched to a gene. The CDR3 is made up of 15 amino acids. CDR1 is MDHEN and CDR2 is SYDVKM in the germline V gene. Partial CDR3 DNA: TGTGCCGGCGGGCGGAGGGAGGGTGGCACAGATACG. Residues: CAGGRREGGTDT. The whole CDR3 sequence is CAGGRREGGTDTQYF.

Comment on this clone: The CDR3 end falls 3 residues outside the read, so it is completed with the germline J gene. The V call is TRBV28, the J call TRBJ2-5, with 7 nucleotides matching TRBD2. The junction had 8 bases not matched to a gene; V was cut back by 3 bases and J by 4 bases. Germline loops: CDR1 MDHEN, CDR2 SYDVKM. The CDR3 totals 15 residues. CDR3 sequence reads: CASSFVAGTAETQYF. The CDR3 DNA, read in part, is TGTGCCAGCAGTTTCGTAGCGGGTACGGCAGAGACC.

To note about this clone: The CDR3 end falls 3 residues outside the read, so it is completed with the germline J gene. The V call is TRBV19, the J call TRBJ2-7, with D possibly matching TRBD1 (5 bases). The V gene's germline CDR1 is LNHDA and CDR2 SQIVND (reference sequence). CDR3 size: 13 residues. Trimming took 6 bases from V and 6 from J, leaving 15 bases between them. The DNA read from the CDR3 is TGTGCCAGTAGCCTTCTGACAAGGGGCGAG. Translation gives CASSLLTRGE. The entire CDR3 is CASSLLTRGEQYF.

Remarks on this clone: The CDR3 end falls 3 residues outside the read, so it is completed with the germline J gene. V and J are TRBV20-1 and TRBJ2-1; 13 bases map to TRBD2. The V and J ends lost 2 bases and 4 bases, in that order; junction bases with no gene match: 8. This CDR3 has 17 amino acids. CDR1 is DFQATT and CDR2 is SNEGSKA in the germline V gene (reference sequence). CDR3 residues: CSARTSGRAVQYNEQFF. The covered CDR3 bases are TGCAGTGCTAGAACTAGCGGGAGGGCCGTTCAGTACAATGAG.

Worth noting for this clone: The sequence runs out 3 residues before the end of the CDR3; the remainder is reconstructed from the germline J gene. The chain joins TRBV2 to TRBJ2-5; TRBD1 is a possible D gene (6 bases). V was trimmed by 5 bases and J by 5 bases, leaving 12 bases between them. This CDR3 has 13 amino acids. The V gene's germline CDR1 is SNHLY and CDR2 FYNNEI. Partial CDR3 DNA: TGTGCCAGCAGTCAGGGGTTACGGGAGACC. Protein product: CASSQGLRET. The full CDR3 protein is CASSQGLRETQYF.

Note on this clone: The CDR3 goes on 3 residues after the read ends, and that part is filled in from the germline J gene. This chain links TRBV6-1 with TRBJ1-1; 7 bases are a match to TRBD1. Germline CDR1 MNHNS, CDR2 SASEGT. The CDR3 length is 14 residues. Losses at the gene ends were 4 bases for V and 1 base for J; bases not matched to a gene: 3. This CDR3 is CASSGQGKNTEAFF. The covered CDR3 bases are TGTGCCAGCAGTGGACAGGGCAAGAACACTGAA.

The CDR3 here is CSVWGQGRSYNEQFF. Partial CDR3 DNA: TGCAGCGTGTGGGGACAGGGACGCTCCTACAATGAG. The chain carries TRBV29-1 and TRBJ2-1, with 9 positions matching TRBD1. The CDR3 end lies 3 residues beyond the end of the read and is filled in from the germline J gene. Germline V gives CDR1 SQVTM, CDR2 ANQGSEA. This CDR3 has 15 residues. V was clipped by 6 bases and J by 0 bases; unmatched bases: 6.

Concerning this clone: The CDR3 end is not reached by the read, which stops 3 residues before it; the germline J gene fills it in. This chain connects TRBV7-9 to TRBJ2-2; D unresolved. The V gene lost 1 base and the J gene lost 3 bases, with 9 bases spanning the gap. This CDR3 has 15 amino acids. Germline assignment: CDR1 SEHNR and CDR2 FQNEAQ (reference sequence). Here the CDR3 reads CASSLVNWYTGELFF. The covered CDR3 bases are TGTGCCAGCAGCTTAGTTAACTGGTACACCGGGGAG.

Of note for this clone: The read finishes 3 residues shy of the CDR3 end, and the germline J gene is used to complete it. The chain joins TRBV9 to TRBJ2-7; 8 nucleotides agree with TRBD2. The CDR3 has 15 amino acids. J was trimmed by 5 bases and V by 2 bases; bases with no gene match: 9. CDR1 SGDLS and CDR2 YYNGEE come from the germline V gene. The part of the CDR3 DNA that was read is TGTGCCAGCAGCGTTCTCAGCGGGAGTATAAACGAG. This gives the protein CASSVLSGSINE. The CDR3 as a whole reads CASSVLSGSINEQYF.

Details on this clone: The read ends 3 residues shy of where the CDR3 ends; the end is completed using the germline J gene. The chain combines TRBV5-5 with TRBJ1-2, with 7 bases lining up with TRBD1. Looked up from germline, CDR1 is SGHKS and CDR2 is YYEKEE (reference sequence). The CDR3 has 15 amino acids. V lost 7 bases and J lost 5; bases outside the gene matches: 14. Partial CDR3 DNA: TGTGCCAGCCGTATCCGGGCAGGGGGGAATTATGGC. This gives the protein CASRIRAGGNYG. The full CDR3 protein reads CASRIRAGGNYGYTF.

Comments on this clone: The read halts 3 residues ahead of the CDR3 end, with the missing end drawn from the germline J gene. This chain connects TRBV19 to TRBJ1-4; 9 positions agree with TRBD1. This CDR3 region has 16 residues. V was clipped by 3 bases and J by 5 bases; unmatched bases: 7. Germline assignment: CDR1 LNHDA and CDR2 SQIVND (reference sequence). Here the CDR3 reads CASSIVFGQGNEKLFF. The CDR3 DNA, read in part, is TGTGCCAGTAGTATTGTCTTCGGACAGGGGAATGAAAAA.